These T cell receptor beta chains were read from a single sample in a study of neoadjuvant anti-PD-1 for oral cavity cancer. The data were produced by immunoSEQ multiplex PCR, yet TCRdb's version contains in-frame clones alone and is incomplete. The table shows some 66,000 clones, with 80% to 90% occurring only once. Sequenced here: PBMCs, sampled before nivolumab (anti-PD-1) treatment. Receptor source: a person aged 40 to 85 with oral cavity squamous cell carcinoma. Each CDR3 is given with its conserved first and last residue. The D gene is left open where the match is weak. Size is omitted from some rows. Given values are once, few, many or a class for expanded clones.

d_call j_call clone_size v_call cdr3_aa cdr3_nt
- TRBJ1-1 - TRBV19 CASSSRQLWVNTEAFF TGTGCCAGTAGTAGCCGACAGCTGTGGGTGAACACTGAAGCTTTCTTT
TRBD1 TRBJ1-3 - TRBV7-3 CASSLGQGLGDTIYF TGTGCCAGCAGCTTGGGACAGGGCTTGGGGGACACCATATATTTT
- TRBJ1-1 - TRBV7-8 CASSFNRWSNEAFF TGTGCCAGCAGCTTTAATCGGTGGTCCAATGAAGCTTTCTTT
- TRBJ1-1 - TRBV2 CASSEQGWVSNTEAFF TGTGCCAGCAGTGAACAGGGATGGGTATCGAACACTGAAGCTTTCTTT
- TRBJ1-3 - TRBV27 CASTGGSGNTIYF TGTGCCAGCACCGGCGGGTCTGGAAACACCATATATTTT
- TRBJ1-4 - TRBV5-8 CASSFVGAPSEKLFF TGTGCCAGCAGCTTTGTGGGAGCCCCCAGTGAAAAACTGTTTTTT
- TRBJ1-3 once TRBV7-8 CASSPRRTGSTIYF TGTGCCAGCAGCCCTCGTCGGACGGGTAGCACCATATATTTT
TRBD1 TRBJ2-7 few TRBV5-1 CASSPRPGQNYEQYF TGCGCCAGCAGCCCCCGGCCGGGACAGAACTACGAGCAGTACTTC
- TRBJ1-1 - TRBV6-6 CASSPRGNTEAFF TGTGCCAGCAGTCCCAGGGGGAACACTGAAGCTTTCTTT
TRBD1 TRBJ1-3 - TRBV6-5 CASSQQGGIGNTIYF TGTGCCAGCAGTCAACAGGGGGGGATTGGAAACACCATATATTTT
TRBD1 TRBJ1-1 - TRBV6-1 CASSELDRGTEAFF TGTGCCAGCAGTGAACTCGACAGGGGGACTGAAGCTTTCTTT
- TRBJ1-5 - TRBV30 CAWSDSNQPQHF TGTGCCTGGAGTGATAGCAATCAGCCCCAGCATTTT
- TRBJ1-5 once TRBV27 CASSLMWGANQPQHF TGTGCCAGCAGTTTAATGTGGGGGGCCAATCAGCCCCAGCATTTT
- TRBJ2-5 - TRBV11-2 CASSPWRDRPQETQYF TGTGCCAGCAGCCCCTGGAGGGACCGACCCCAAGAGACCCAGTACTTC
- TRBJ2-2 - TRBV7-8 CASSPYRGISGELFF TGTGCCAGCAGCCCTTATCGGGGTATTTCCGGGGAGCTGTTTTTT
- TRBJ2-7 - TRBV2 CASSEGYSGAYEQYF TGTGCCAGCAGTGAGGGGTATTCGGGGGCCTACGAGCAGTACTTC
TRBD1 TRBJ1-4 - TRBV7-2 CASSLILGTGTEKLFF TGTGCCAGCAGCTTAATCCTTGGGACAGGCACGGAAAAACTGTTTTTT
- TRBJ1-2 - TRBV12-5 CASGLGRLSIYGYTF TGTGCTAGTGGTTTGGGACGGCTCTCAATCTATGGCTACACCTTC
TRBD1 TRBJ1-3 once TRBV6-1 CASSVQTGAGNTIYF TGTGCCAGCAGTGTTCAAACAGGGGCTGGAAACACCATATATTTT
TRBD2 TRBJ2-3 - TRBV19 CAWGPGGGDTQYF TGTGCCTGGGGGCCGGGAGGGGGAGATACGCAGTATTTT
- TRBJ1-3 - TRBV6-5 CASSYPHPDTIYF TGTGCCAGCAGTTACCCCCATCCGGACACCATATATTTT
TRBD2 TRBJ2-3 - TRBV4-1 CASSQTGTKADTQYF TGCGCCAGCAGCCAAACCGGGACTAAGGCAGATACGCAGTATTTT
TRBD1 TRBJ1-1 few TRBV10-2 CASSDPSDPGTGGGTEAFF TGCGCCAGCAGTGATCCCAGCGATCCCGGGACAGGGGGAGGTACTGAAGCTTTCTTT
TRBD2 TRBJ2-2 - TRBV19 CASSIGTSGMAGELFF TGTGCCAGTAGTATAGGGACTAGCGGGATGGCCGGGGAGCTGTTTTTT
TRBD1 TRBJ1-2 - TRBV5-4 CASSALPRDRADYGYTF TGTGCCAGCAGCGCCCTTCCCCGGGACAGGGCAGACTATGGCTACACCTTC
TRBD2 TRBJ2-5 - TRBV5-4 CASRRSGGARETQYF TGTGCCAGCAGACGGAGCGGGGGGGCCCGGGAGACCCAGTACTTC
- TRBJ1-1 - TRBV5-6 CASRGTRNTEAFF TGTGCCAGCAGGGGGACGAGGAACACTGAAGCTTTCTTT
TRBD2 TRBJ2-3 - TRBV7-9 CASTLAGGEDTQYF TGTGCCAGCACACTAGCGGGGGGAGAAGATACGCAGTATTTT
TRBD1 TRBJ2-7 few TRBV27 CASSLSIRAGGLYEQYF TGTGCCAGCAGTTTATCGATTCGGGCAGGGGGTCTCTACGAGCAGTACTTC
TRBD2 TRBJ2-1 - TRBV7-9 CASSSRLAGGTVGNEQFF TGTGCCAGCAGCTCCAGACTAGCGGGAGGGACGGTGGGCAATGAGCAGTTCTTC
TRBD1 TRBJ1-1 once TRBV2 CASTVGTAMNTEAFF TGTGCCAGCACCGTCGGGACAGCCATGAACACTGAAGCTTTCTTT
TRBD2 TRBJ2-2 - TRBV5-1 CASSSFGGLAGFTGELFF TGCGCCAGCAGCTCATTTGGAGGACTAGCGGGATTCACCGGGGAGCTGTTTTTT
- TRBJ1-4 few TRBV5-1 CASSLQDRVNEKLFF TGCGCCAGCAGCTTGCAGGACAGAGTTAATGAAAAACTGTTTTTT
TRBD2 TRBJ2-3 - TRBV29-1 CSARGGAGADTQYF TGCAGCGCCCGCGGGGGGGCGGGGGCAGATACGCAGTATTTT
TRBD2 TRBJ2-1 - TRBV5-1 CASSSGLALLSSYNEQFF TGCGCCAGCAGCTCGGGACTAGCGCTCCTGAGCTCCTACAATGAGCAGTTCTTC
- TRBJ1-2 - TRBV28 CASSERYGYTF TGTGCCAGCAGCGAACGCTATGGCTACACCTTC
- TRBJ2-5 - TRBV15 CATSRDGARETQYF TGTGCCACCAGCAGAGATGGGGCTCGAGAGACCCAGTACTTC
- TRBJ1-5 - TRBV7-8 CASSLKSRLSNQPQHF TGTGCCAGCAGCTTAAAATCCAGGCTAAGCAATCAGCCCCAGCATTTT
- TRBJ1-2 - TRBV5-4 CASSPPPVRGRGIYGYTF TGTGCCAGCAGCCCCCCCCCGGTCAGAGGTCGTGGCATCTATGGCTACACCTTC
TRBD1 TRBJ2-1 - TRBV2 CASSARTGVYNEQFF TGTGCCAGCAGTGCCCGGACAGGGGTATACAATGAGCAGTTCTTC
- TRBJ2-7 once TRBV5-8 CAGLGGALHYEQYF TGTGCCGGACTAGGGGGGGCCCTTCACTACGAGCAGTACTTC